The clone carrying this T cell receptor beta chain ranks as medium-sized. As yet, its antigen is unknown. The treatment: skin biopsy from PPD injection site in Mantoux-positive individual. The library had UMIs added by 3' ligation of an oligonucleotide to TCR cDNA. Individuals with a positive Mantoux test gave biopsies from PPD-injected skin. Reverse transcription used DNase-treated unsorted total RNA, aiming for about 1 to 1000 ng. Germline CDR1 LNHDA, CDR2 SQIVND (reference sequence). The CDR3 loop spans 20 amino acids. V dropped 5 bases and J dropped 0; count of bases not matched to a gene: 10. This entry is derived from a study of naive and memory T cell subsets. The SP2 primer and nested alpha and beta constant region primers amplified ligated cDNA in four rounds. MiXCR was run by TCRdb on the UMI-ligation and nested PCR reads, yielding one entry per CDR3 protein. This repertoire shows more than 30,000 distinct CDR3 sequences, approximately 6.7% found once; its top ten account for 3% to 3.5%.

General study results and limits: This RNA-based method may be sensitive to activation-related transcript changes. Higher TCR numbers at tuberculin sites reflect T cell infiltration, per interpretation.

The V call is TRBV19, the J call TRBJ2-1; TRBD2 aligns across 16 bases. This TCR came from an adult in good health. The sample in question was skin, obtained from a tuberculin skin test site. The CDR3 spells CASSDLLGLAGGSSYNEQFF. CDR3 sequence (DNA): TGTGCCAGTAGTGATTTATTGGGACTAGCGGGGGGGAGCTCCTACAATGAGCAGTTCTTC.